This T cell receptor (beta chain) originates from a study of TIL therapy for anti-PD-1-resistant metastatic lung cancer. The immunoSEQ assay was v3. Profiled with immunoSEQ multiplex PCR; TCRdb holds only in-frame clones, not every one. Of 50,000 to 60,000 clones detected, less than 75% appear once; the ten largest clones hold 4.5% to 7%. CDR3 length: 13 residues. V was pared by 0 bases and J by 8 bases, with 9 bases between. Germline CDR1 SGDLS, CDR2 YYNGEE. The time point denotes: pre-treatment sample, taken before nivolumab and TIL therapy. The tumor samples were excised metastases, mostly pleural nodules or supraclavicular lymph nodes.

V gene TRBV9 combines with J gene TRBJ1-3; D ambiguous. This TCR was recovered from a person aged 25 to 85 with non-small cell lung cancer. The sequencing here drew on tumor tissue, taken at baseline. CDR3 in DNA: TGTGCCAGCAGCGTAGACGGTAAAGACACCATATATTTT. Translated: CASSVDGKDTIYF.